The next 2 T cell receptor beta chains were all read from a single sample in a study of blood T cell repertoires in COVID-19 (dated by TCRdb to about 2020). The protocol used for the library was the immunoSEQ multiplex PCR assay. TCRdb took this table from immuneACCESS and kept in-frame rearrangements with V and J called. Such tables lack part of the clones; where checked against another copy, unresolved V genes explain under half of the gap, and the rest is unexplained. This sample comprises a few hundred thousand clones, about nine tenths of them detected only once. The top ten clones comprise roughly 6.3% of the sample. What was sequenced was peripheral blood. All receptors come from a woman between 45 and 60 years old with COVID-19, enrolled during active disease.

The chain carries TRBV5-6 and TRBJ2-7; tentatively, D is TRBD2 (5 bases). This CDR3 contains 15 residues. Germline V gene lookup returns CDR1 SGHDT and CDR2 YYEEEE. V was trimmed by 1 base and J by 1 base, leaving 12 bases between them. CDR3 protein: CASSLTGGSSYEQYF. CDR3 bases: TGTGCCAGCAGCTTGACCGGAGGTAGTTCCTACGAGCAGTACTTC.

This chain joins TRBV2 and TRBJ2-3; a weak D match, TRBD1 (5 bases). V gave up 6 bases and J gave up 1 base, with 14 bases separating them. This CDR3 spans 15 amino acids. The V gene's germline CDR1 is SNHLY and CDR2 FYNNEI. The CDR3 here is CASSAAGLGTDTQYF. The CDR3 bases are TGTGCCAGCAGCGCCGCAGGGTTGGGCACAGATACGCAGTATTTT.